This TCR beta chain was sequenced for a study of T cells after yellow fever vaccination. TCRdb processed the 5' RACE reads anew with MiXCR; each CDR3 protein has one entry. The sample shows around 310,000 distinct CDR3 sequences, around 3.9% of them seen only once. This clonotype was seen repeatedly, ten times or more. Germline V gene data show CDR1 as MNHEY and CDR2 as SVGAGI. CDR3 length: 15 residues. Germline trimming cut 5 bases from V and 3 bases from J; bases unmatched to any gene: 3. This specimen consisted of PBMCs, obtained on the day of the yellow fever booster vaccination. This TCR was recovered from a man aged 18 to 35 who received the YFV17D yellow fever vaccine. This chain connects TRBV6-5 to TRBJ2-2; the match to TRBD1 covers 10 bases. The CDR3 loop is CASSDRGPDTGELFF. Written as DNA, the CDR3 is TGTGCCAGCAGTGACAGGGGGCCCGACACCGGGGAGCTGTTTTTT.